The 29 T cell receptor beta chains below come from one sample, sequenced in a study of human T cells and chemical hapten exposure. Specified time point: patch test 3, about 24 weeks after DPC sensitization. The sample's treatment: therapeutic diphenylcyclopropenone sensitization with weekly scalp DPC. MiXCR was run by TCRdb on the RACE reads, yielding one entry per CDR3 protein. The sample yields about 97,000 distinct CDR3 sequences, 25% to 35% seen once. The source material was whole blood, sampled in connection with sensitization to the hapten diphenylcyclopropenone (DPC). The receptor source for this set is a man between 40 and 49 years old with alopecia areata. Some clones in this sample may be carry-over from other donors' samples.

In its sample, this clonotype was seen a few times. The CDR3 DNA follows: TGTGCCAGCAGTACCGGGACAAGGGGGAAGACCCAGTACTTC. Its protein product is CASSTGTRGKTQYF. This sequence joins TRBV6-2 or TRBV6-3 and TRBJ2-5; D perhaps matches TRBD1 (6 bases). The CDR3 covers 14 residues. V dropped 5 bases and J dropped 6 bases, with 16 bases sitting between them. Germline CDR1 reads MNHEY; CDR2 reads SVGEGT.

The chain has TRBV6-6 and TRBJ2-7; D possibly corresponds to TRBD1 (5 bases). CDR3 size: 13 residues. Germline CDR1 is MNHNY and CDR2 is SVGAGI (reference sequence). Trimming took 6 bases from V and 0 from J, leaving 9 bases between them. The CDR3: CASSPTASYEQYF. DNA of the CDR3: TGTGCCAGCAGCCCGACAGCCTCCTACGAGCAGTACTTC.

V and J are TRBV7-2 and TRBJ2-7, with TRBD2 matching 11 bases. CDR1 SGHTA and CDR2 FQGNSA come from the germline V gene. The CDR3 extends over 14 amino acids. The ends lost 5 bases at V and 4 bases at J; junction bases unmatched: 4. CDR3 sequence reads: CASSARLAGYEQYF. The CDR3 DNA is TGTGCCAGCAGCGCGCGACTAGCGGGGTACGAGCAGTACTTC.

In its sample, this clonotype was seen a few times. The CDR3 protein is CASSTQGGYGYTF. DNA of the CDR3: TGTGCCAGCAGCACTCAGGGGGGCTATGGCTACACCTTC. The chain joins TRBV7-3 to TRBJ1-2; TRBD1 matches 7 bases. CDR1 and CDR2 (germline): SGHTA, FQGTGA. Trimming cost V 5 bases and J 4 bases; bases outside gene matches: 4. This CDR3 spans 13 amino acids.

The gene calls are TRBV12-3 or TRBV12-4 and TRBJ1-2; TRBD1 matches 8 bases. Trimming took 1 base from V and 7 from J; bases not matched to a gene: 5. The length of the CDR3 is 14 residues. The CDR3 reads CASSLDRGKSGYTF. For the CDR3, the DNA is TGTGCCAGCAGTTTAGACAGGGGGAAGAGTGGCTACACCTTC.

This clonotype showed up just a few times. The rearrangement joins TRBV10-2 to TRBJ1-6; D not certain. Germline assignment: CDR1 WSHSY and CDR2 SAAADI. This CDR3 has 16 residues. Trimming pared 5 bases from V and 0 bases from J, leaving 11 bases between. Here the CDR3 reads CASSSQLSSYNSPLHF. The DNA of the CDR3 is TGCGCCAGCAGTTCTCAATTGAGCTCCTATAATTCACCCCTCCACTTT.

The rearrangement links TRBV6-2 or TRBV6-3 to TRBJ2-4; perhaps TRBD2 as D (6 bases). V lost 7 bases and J 6 bases, leaving 19 bases between the germline ends. In germline, CDR1 is MNHEY, CDR2 SVGEGT. The CDR3 runs to 15 residues. Here the CDR3 DNA reads TGTGCCAGCACTCCCCTGGGCCGGGAGAGAAACATTCAGTACTTC. This gives the protein CASTPLGRERNIQYF.

J is TRBJ2-1 and V is TRBV9, with 7 bases fitting TRBD2. In germline, CDR1 is SGDLS, CDR2 YYNGEE. Trimming cost V 4 bases and J 7 bases; bases outside gene matches: 17. The CDR3 sequence is 17 residues long. CDR3 in amino acids: CASSPWTSSDIVNEQFF. The CDR3 DNA reads TGTGCCAGCAGCCCGTGGACTAGTAGTGATATTGTGAATGAGCAGTTCTTC.

This clonotype was picked up a small number of times. The chain has TRBV25-1 and TRBJ2-4; D may be TRBD1 (5 bases). The V end was cut by 3 bases, the J end by 10 bases, with 16 bases between. The germline V gene has CDR1 MGHDK and CDR2 SYGVNS. This CDR3 is built from 14 residues. CDR3 nucleotides: TGTGCCAGCAGTGATGAATCGAAGGGGAATATTCAGTACTTC. The encoded protein is CASSDESKGNIQYF.

This clonotype was counted a few times. The chain employs TRBV20-1 and TRBJ1-5, with D possibly being TRBD1 (5 bases). Germline V gives CDR1 DFQATT, CDR2 SNEGSKA (reference sequence). The CDR3 runs to 15 residues. The ends were cut back, 5 bases at V and 1 base at J, with 15 bases in the middle. CDR3 nucleotide sequence: TGCAGTGCTGAGGGGCGGGCAGCGAGCAATCAGCCCCAGCATTTT. Protein sequence: CSAEGRAASNQPQHF.

The CDR3 nucleotides read TGTGCCAGCAGTGGGGACAGCCGGGGGACCCAGTACTTC. Amino acids: CASSGDSRGTQYF. The V gene is TRBV12-3 or TRBV12-4, the J gene TRBJ2-5; TRBD1 matches 7 bases. J was trimmed by 7 bases and V by 5 bases; bases with no gene match: 7. The CDR3 runs to 13 residues.

This clonotype was counted a few times. The final CDR3 position lacks the conserved phenylalanine or tryptophan, pointing to a likely read error. This chain joins TRBV6-6 and TRBJ1-1; D gene uncertain. CDR1 is MNHNY and CDR2 is SVGAGI in the germline V gene (reference sequence). This CDR3 spans 12 amino acids. V was clipped by 1 base and J by 5 bases, with 5 bases between them. The CDR3: CASSYYETEAFL. Written as DNA, the CDR3 is TGTGCCAGCAGTTACTACGAAACTGAAGCTTTCCTT.

The sample holds a few counts of this clonotype. This chain joins TRBV20-1 and TRBJ1-1; a weak D match, TRBD1 (6 bases). Germline CDR1 reads DFQATT; CDR2 reads SNEGSKA (reference sequence). This CDR3 is 13 amino acids long. Trimming stripped 3 bases from V and 3 bases from J, with 11 bases between. For the CDR3, the DNA is TGCAGTGCTAGGTCAAACAGGGACACTGAAGCTTTCTTT. Translation gives CSARSNRDTEAFF.

J is TRBJ2-1 and V is TRBV12-3 or TRBV12-4; a weak D match, TRBD1 (6 bases). V dropped 5 bases and J dropped 13 bases, with 18 bases sitting between them. The CDR3 spans 13 residues. The CDR3 nucleotides are TGTGCCAGCAGTATCGGGACACCGTTGACTCAGTTCTTC. This translates into CASSIGTPLTQFF.

There are many counts of this clonotype. The chain couples TRBV10-3 to TRBJ1-1, with D possibly matching TRBD1 (6 bases). Trimming stripped 6 bases from V and 0 bases from J, with 14 bases between. Germline CDR1 is ENHRY and CDR2 is SYGVKD. The CDR3 is made up of 15 amino acids. As DNA, the CDR3 is TGTGCCATCAGCAAAGGACAGTCTTTGAACACTGAAGCTTTCTTT. Its protein product is CAISKGQSLNTEAFF.

The chain combines TRBV7-2 with TRBJ1-1; 7 nucleotides line up with TRBD1. The V segment lost 5 bases and the J segment 5 bases; nucleotides outside the gene matches: 11. The CDR3 covers 15 residues. Germline loops: CDR1 SGHTA, CDR2 FQGNSA. CDR3: CASSPVQGLGTEAFF. In DNA, the CDR3 is TGTGCCAGCAGCCCCGTACAGGGGTTAGGTACTGAAGCTTTCTTT.

This clonotype was detected only a few times. The rearrangement uses TRBV5-1 and TRBJ2-3, with D possibly TRBD2 on 6 matching bases. The V end lost 2 bases, the J end lost 1 base, and 14 bases lay between the germline ends. The germline V gene has CDR1 SGHRS and CDR2 YFSETQ. The CDR3 sequence is 16 residues long. CDR3 sequence reads: CASSFLRRGGTDTQYF. DNA of the CDR3: TGCGCCAGCAGCTTCTTAAGGCGGGGCGGCACAGATACGCAGTATTTT.

The chain employs TRBV12-3 or TRBV12-4 and TRBJ2-2; no clear D. V lost 2 bases and J 0 bases, leaving 4 bases between the germline ends. The CDR3 has 14 residues. The CDR3 nucleotides read TGTGCCAGCAGTTTAATGCCGAACACCGGGGAGCTGTTTTTT. Translation gives CASSLMPNTGELFF.

This chain uses TRBV11-2 with TRBJ2-3; 11 nucleotides line up with TRBD2. The CDR3 contains 15 residues. Per germline, CDR1 SGHAT and CDR2 FQNNGV. Trimming at V came to 3 bases and at J to 3 bases, leaving 2 bases not matched to a gene. CDR3 in amino acids: CASSFLAGGTDTQYF. CDR3 bases: TGTGCCAGCAGCTTTCTAGCGGGAGGAACAGATACGCAGTATTTT.

The rearrangement links TRBV5-1 to TRBJ2-7; maybe TRBD2 (6 bases). Trimming took off 4 bases at V and 2 bases at J, with 13 bases between the two ends. This CDR3 comprises 14 residues. Germline V lookup: CDR1 SGHRS, CDR2 YFSETQ. DNA of the CDR3: TGCGCCAGCAGCGTAATAGCGGCAACCTACGAGCAGTACTTC. Protein sequence: CASSVIAATYEQYF.

The V and J genes are TRBV11-2 and TRBJ1-3; TRBD1 matches at 7 bases. V dropped 5 bases and J dropped 4; count of bases not matched to a gene: 11. This CDR3 is 16 amino acids long. Germline CDR1 is SGHAT and CDR2 is FQNNGV. The CDR3 spells CASSLPKTGSGNTIYF. The CDR3 DNA reads TGTGCCAGCAGCCTTCCCAAGACAGGGTCGGGAAACACCATATATTTT.

This clonotype was recorded once. The chain recombines TRBV5-1 with TRBJ1-6, with a tentative D call TRBD1 (6 bases). Germline CDR1 and CDR2: SGHRS and YFSETQ. V gave up 2 bases and J gave up 7 bases, with 16 bases separating them. This CDR3 spans 16 amino acids. As DNA, the CDR3 is TGCGCCAGCAGCTTTGGACCCCGGGACATCAATTCACCCCTCCACTTT. Amino acid sequence: CASSFGPRDINSPLHF.

Only a few counts were recorded for this clonotype. The rearrangement joins TRBV7-9 to TRBJ1-4, with no clear D. The V gene lost 4 bases and the J gene lost 8 bases, with 20 bases spanning the gap. The CDR3 has 16 amino acids. CDR1 and CDR2 from the germline V gene are SEHNR and FQNEAQ (reference sequence). CDR3 bases: TGTGCCAGCAGCTCTCAGGTCGCGGGGATCGCAGAAAAACTGTTTTTT. This sequence encodes CASSSQVAGIAEKLFF.

The chain has TRBV12-3 or TRBV12-4 and TRBJ2-7; 7 positions match TRBD1. The length of the CDR3 is 13 residues. V lost 5 bases to trimming and J lost 7 bases; unmatched junction nucleotides: 8. As DNA, the CDR3 is TGTGCCAGCAGTCTAGAAGGGGGCTGGGAGCAGTACTTC. Its translation is CASSLEGGWEQYF.

The chain recombines TRBV6-5 with TRBJ1-2; TRBD1 matches at 8 bases. The germline gives CDR1 MNHEY, CDR2 SVGAGI. V was pared by 0 bases and J by 3 bases, with 3 bases of the junction left unmatched. There are 15 residues in the CDR3. This chain's CDR3 is CASSYSAGGDYGYTF. In nucleotides, the CDR3 is TGTGCCAGCAGTTACTCAGCAGGGGGCGACTATGGCTACACCTTC.

The rearrangement uses TRBV20-1 and TRBJ1-5, with D perhaps matching TRBD1 (5 bases). Germline CDR1 and CDR2: DFQATT and SNEGSKA (reference sequence). This CDR3 spans 14 amino acids. V was shortened by 6 bases and J by 3 bases, with 15 bases between the two germline ends. CDR3 DNA: TGCAGTGCAAAACCCGGGACTTCCAATCAGCCCCAGCATTTT. This sequence encodes CSAKPGTSNQPQHF.

This clonotype was counted between two and nine times. This sequence joins TRBV7-2 and TRBJ1-2; 8 nucleotides line up with TRBD1. V shed 7 bases and J 4 bases; nucleotides not matched to a gene: 11. This CDR3 has 15 amino acids. The germline gives CDR1 SGHTA, CDR2 FQGNSA. In nucleotides, the CDR3 is TGTGCCAGCACCCTTACTGGGACAGGTCTCTATGGCTACACCTTC. Translating it yields CASTLTGTGLYGYTF.

The rearrangement uses TRBV30 and TRBJ2-1; TRBD1 is a possible D gene (6 bases). V dropped 2 bases and J dropped 7 bases, with 9 bases sitting between them. There are 12 residues in the CDR3. Germline CDR1 reads GTSNPN; CDR2 reads SVGIG (reference sequence). The CDR3 region is CAWSPQGNEQFF. In nucleotides, the CDR3 is TGTGCCTGGAGTCCACAGGGTAATGAGCAGTTCTTC.

This clonotype appeared a single time. The V call is TRBV29-1, the J call TRBJ2-5, with a tentative D call TRBD2 (6 bases). The V end lost 4 bases, the J end lost 1 base, and 10 bases lay between the germline ends. In germline, CDR1 is SQVTM, CDR2 ANQGSEA. CDR3 length equals 13 residues. This chain's CDR3 is CSVGTSSQETQYF. The CDR3 DNA follows: TGCAGCGTTGGAACTAGCAGCCAAGAGACCCAGTACTTC.